The present entry profiles one T cell receptor (beta chain) with its context. The antigen is undetermined. The data were taken from a study of T-cell memory formation after mild COVID-19. Study-wide background: The study found TCR clusters largely donor specific. General study findings and limits: Clones that contracted from day 15 to 85 had balanced CD4/CD8; later expanders were CD4+ biased. Second-wave clones peaking on day 37 lacked confirmed SARS-CoV-2 specificity.

MiXCR, run by TCRdb on the 5' RACE reads, gives a single entry per CDR3 protein. The sample shows 140,000 to 150,000 distinct CDR3 sequences, 25% of them seen only once. Germline V gives CDR1 SEHNR, CDR2 FQNEAQ (reference sequence). The CDR3 loop spans 13 amino acids. V shed 5 bases and J shed 3 bases, with 8 bases lying between them. The chain uses TRBV7-9 and TRBJ2-4, with D uncertain. The sequence was obtained from an adult woman who had mild COVID-19 (a few samples of this study predate the infection). Cell type and time point are not known. Input material: PBMCs or a T cell subset sorted from them (not recorded which). CDR3 bases: TGTGCCAGCAGCCCCCGCGACAAAAACATTCAGTACTTC. The encoded protein is CASSPRDKNIQYF.